The 12 T cell receptor beta chains given below trace back to one sample, sequenced in a study of tumor and adjacent non-tumor tissue in lung cancer (dated 2018 in TCRdb). Library generation was performed with multiplex PCR. The data were produced on an Illumina HiSeq 2500. TCRbeta libraries were constructed through three rounds of nested PCR with primers (Table S4) according to protocols adapted from ARM-PCR. TCRdb applied fastp at Q25 and MiXCR to the public reads, then kept only in-frame beta chains. Merged by CDR3 protein, the rows form single entries marked with the most common genes and DNA. In all, the sample holds tens of thousands of distinct CDR3 sequences, and roughly 60% of those were seen once. The ten largest clones represent under 35% of the sample. RNA was isolated from bulk unsorted tissue, and RNA quality was assessed with a NanoDrop ND-1000 and an Agilent 2100. Normal lung samples were distant non-tumor tissue taken more than 3 cm from the tumor edge.

The sample was distant non-tumor lung tissue. These TCRs come from a man aged 65 to 79 with non-small cell lung cancer.

About this clonotype itself: An end of the junction does not agree with germline; a read error may underlie this. This chain joins TRBV4-2 and TRBJ2-7; either TRBD1 or TRBD2 may supply D (6 bases each). CDR1 LGHNA and CDR2 YNFKEQ come from the germline V gene. This CDR3 has 12 residues. The CDR3 region is CAGSQGGYEQYF. In nucleotides, the CDR3 is TGTGCCGGCAGCCAAGGGGGGTATGAGCAGTACTTC.

The chain links TRBV28 to TRBJ2-3; the D is unclear. Germline CDR1 is MDHEN and CDR2 is SYDVKM. This CDR3 is built from 14 residues. The CDR3 region is CVSSFVRGTDTQYF. In DNA, the CDR3 is TGTGTCAGTAGTTTCGTTCGGGGCACAGATACGCAGTATTTT.

This clonotype was counted between two and nine times. The genes are TRBV21-1 and TRBJ2-7; the table's D call of TRBD1 was not tested on the DNA. TRBV21-1 is flagged as a pseudogene. The CDR3 has 17 residues. The CDR3 reads CASSKALGGTLTYEQYF. CDR3 nucleotides: TGTGCCAGCAGCAAAGCACTTGGGGGGACACTAACCTACGAGCAGTACTTC.

The rearrangement links TRBV28 to TRBJ2-3, with 7 nucleotides matching TRBD2. Per the germline V gene, CDR1 is MDHEN and CDR2 is SYDVKM. The CDR3 length is 17 residues. J was trimmed by 1 base and V by 7 bases; bases with no gene match: 14. CDR3: CASTMTAGSLGTDTQYF. Written as DNA, the CDR3 is TGTGCCAGCACCATGACAGCGGGGTCCCTGGGCACAGATACGCAGTATTTT.

This sequence joins TRBV4-1 and TRBJ1-2, with D hard to call. CDR3 length equals 16 residues. Germline V gene data show CDR1 as MGHRA and CDR2 as YSYEKL. Trimming stripped 7 bases from V and 3 bases from J, with 21 bases between. CDR3 in DNA: TGCGCCAGCAACCCAAGGATCTTCTCGAGGGACTATGGCTACACCTTC. This encodes CASNPRIFSRDYGYTF.

To note about this clonotype: The junction differs from germline at one of its ends, possibly a read error. The chain carries TRBV11-1 and TRBJ1-1; no definite D call. The germline V gene encodes CDR1 SGHAT and CDR2 FQDESV (reference sequence). There are 13 residues in the CDR3. The CDR3 coding sequence is TGTGCCAGTAGAGGTCGGATGAACACTGAAGCTTTATTT. This encodes CASRGRMNTEALF. The variable domain in full, completed from reference TRBV11-1 and TRBJ1-1, reads EAEVAQSPRYKITEKSQAVAFWCDPISGHATLYWYRQILGQGPELLVQFQDESVVDDSQLPKDRFSAERLKGVDSTLKIQPAELGDSAMYLCASRGRMNTEALFGQGTRLTVV.

Remarks on this clonotype: This is likely a read error, given that the CDR3 carries no conserved phenylalanine or tryptophan at its end. The chain has TRBV6-1 and TRBJ2-7; D gene unclear. The germline V gene encodes CDR1 MNHNS and CDR2 SASEGT. This CDR3 comprises 17 residues. The CDR3 DNA follows: TGTGCCAGTAGTGAGGATCTAAGGACGGCTAGCTCCTACGAGCAGTACTAC. It yields the protein CASSEDLRTASSYEQYY.

As for this clonotype: This may stem from a read error, because a much larger clone lies one nucleotide away. The rearrangement uses TRBV12-3 or TRBV12-4 and TRBJ2-4, with a tentative D call TRBD1 (5 bases). The CDR3 runs to 15 residues. The CDR3 bases are TGTGTCAGCAGCCTACAGGTTCTAGCCAAAAACATTCAGTACTTC. Translating it yields CVSSLQVLAKNIQYF.

This clonotype was observed a handful of times. The V and J genes are TRBV28 and TRBJ2-2; 9 nucleotides match TRBD2. This CDR3 comprises 14 residues. Germline V gene sequence: CDR1 MDHEN, CDR2 SYDVKM. With 11 bases clipped from V and 5 bases from J, the junction kept 9 bases outside the gene matches. CDR3 nucleotide sequence: TGTGCCTCAGGTAGCGGGAGTCGGACCGGGGAGCTGTTTTTT. Translation gives CASGSGSRTGELFF.

In regard to this clonotype: One end of the junction fails to match germline, which may point to a read error. The chain links TRBV10-3 to TRBJ2-3; TRBD2 is a possible D gene (6 bases). Germline loops: CDR1 ENHRY, CDR2 SYGVKD. CDR3 length: 12 amino acids. CDR3 DNA: TGTGCCATCATTGAGTTGGGAGGTACGCAGTATTTT. It codes for CAIIELGGTQYF.

Remarks on this clonotype: Germline is not matched at one junction end, which may reflect a read error. This chain links TRBV12-3 or TRBV12-4 with TRBJ2-5; D not certain. The CDR3 contains 11 residues. This CDR3 reads CVSSSVGTQYF. The CDR3 DNA follows: TGTGTCAGCAGTTCAGTAGGCACCCAGTACTTC.

As regards this clonotype: Germline is not matched at one junction end, which may reflect a read error. The chain couples TRBV11-2 to TRBJ2-2, with 7 bases matching TRBD1. Looked up from germline, CDR1 is SGHAT and CDR2 is FQNNGV. This CDR3 region has 13 residues. The CDR3 nucleotides read TGTGCCATCAGTCCACAGGGGACCTGGGAGCTGTCTTTT. Protein sequence: CAISPQGTWELSF. Combining the CDR3 with reference TRBV11-2 and TRBJ2-2 gives the whole variable domain EAGVAQSPRYKIIEKRQSVAFWCNPISGHATLYWYQQILGQGPKLLIQFQNNGVVDDSQLPKDRFSAERLKGVDSTLKIQPAKLEDSAVYLCAISPQGTWELSFGEGSRLTVL.